These 5 T cell receptor beta chains came from one sample sequenced in a study of shared clonotypes between healthy human individuals. Clones were read by immunoSEQ multiplex PCR, and TCRdb kept only the in-frame ones, dropping some. Counted here are more than 2 million clones, approximately 96% occurring once; the ten biggest clones make up around 0.13%. What was sequenced was naive CD4+ T cells sorted from blood. The subset is: CD45RA+ positively selected. The receptors were gathered from a young man in good health.

A note on this clone: The same CDR3 can be traced to other DNA sequences in this sample. The J gene is TRBJ2-3, the V gene TRBV18, with 7 positions matching TRBD2. The CDR3 runs to 15 residues. The V gene end was trimmed by 4 bases and the J gene end by 0 bases; junction bases not matched to a gene: 4. Germline V gene lookup returns CDR1 KGHSH and CDR2 LQKENI. The CDR3 region is CASSRPSGSTDTQYF. Here the CDR3 DNA reads TGTGCCAGCTCACGTCCTAGCGGTAGCACAGATACGCAGTATTTT.

The CDR3 reads CASRQAGELFF. In DNA form, the CDR3 reads TGTGCCAGCAGACAGGCCGGGGAGCTGTTTTTT. The rearrangement uses TRBV7-2 and TRBJ2-2; TRBD1 is a possible D gene (5 bases). With 6 bases removed from V and 6 bases from J, the gap between germline ends came to 5 bases. Germline V gives CDR1 SGHTA, CDR2 FQGNSA. The CDR3 runs 11 residues.

The genes are TRBV7-9 and TRBJ2-4; D is possibly TRBD2 (5 bases). The CDR3 covers 14 residues. Germline CDR1 reads SEHNR; CDR2 reads FQNEAQ (reference sequence). Trimming shortened V by 5 bases and J by 8 bases, and 16 bases separated the two germline ends. The CDR3 sequence: CASSPEGGRDIQYF. CDR3 DNA: TGTGCCAGCAGCCCTGAAGGAGGAAGGGACATTCAGTACTTC.

The chain links TRBV30 to TRBJ1-1; no reliable D call. CDR3 length: 12 residues. Germline CDR1 GTSNPN, CDR2 SVGIG (reference sequence). CDR3 sequence: CASGRGNTEAFF. The DNA of the CDR3 is TGTGCTAGTGGGAGAGGGAACACTGAAGCTTTCTTT.

Concerning this clone: Other DNA sequences in the sample encode the same CDR3. The V call is TRBV5-1, the J call TRBJ2-5; TRBD1 matches at 7 bases. Trimming at V came to 2 bases and at J to 1 base, leaving 2 bases not matched to a gene. Germline CDR1 reads SGHRS; CDR2 reads YFSETQ. The length of the CDR3 is 14 residues. The CDR3: CASSLQGLQETQYF. Here the CDR3 DNA reads TGCGCCAGCAGCTTACAGGGGCTCCAAGAGACCCAGTACTTC.